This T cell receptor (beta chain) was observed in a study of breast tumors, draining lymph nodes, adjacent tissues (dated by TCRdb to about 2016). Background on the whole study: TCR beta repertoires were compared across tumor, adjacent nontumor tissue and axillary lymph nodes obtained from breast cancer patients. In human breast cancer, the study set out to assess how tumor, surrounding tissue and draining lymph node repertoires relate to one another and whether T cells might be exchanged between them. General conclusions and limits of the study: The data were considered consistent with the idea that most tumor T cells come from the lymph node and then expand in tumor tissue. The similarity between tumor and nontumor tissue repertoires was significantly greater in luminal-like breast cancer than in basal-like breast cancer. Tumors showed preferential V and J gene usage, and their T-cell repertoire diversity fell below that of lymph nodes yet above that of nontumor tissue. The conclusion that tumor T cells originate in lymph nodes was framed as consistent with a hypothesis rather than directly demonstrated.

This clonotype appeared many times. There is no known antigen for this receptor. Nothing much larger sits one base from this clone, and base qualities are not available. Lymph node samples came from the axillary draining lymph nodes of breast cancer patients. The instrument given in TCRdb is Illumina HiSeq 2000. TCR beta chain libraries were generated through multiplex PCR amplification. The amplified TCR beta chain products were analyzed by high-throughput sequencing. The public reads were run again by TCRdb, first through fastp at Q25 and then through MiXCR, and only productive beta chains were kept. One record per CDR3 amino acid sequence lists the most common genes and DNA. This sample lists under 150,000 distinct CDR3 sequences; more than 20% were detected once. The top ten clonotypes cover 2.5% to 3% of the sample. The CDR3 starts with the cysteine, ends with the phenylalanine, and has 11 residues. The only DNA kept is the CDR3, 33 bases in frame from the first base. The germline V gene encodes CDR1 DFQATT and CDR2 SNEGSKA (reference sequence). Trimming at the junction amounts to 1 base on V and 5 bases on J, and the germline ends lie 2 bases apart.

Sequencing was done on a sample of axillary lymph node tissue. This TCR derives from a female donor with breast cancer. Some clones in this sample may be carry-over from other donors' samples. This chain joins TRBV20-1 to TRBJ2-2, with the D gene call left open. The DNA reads TGCAGTGCTAGAGTAACCGGGGAGCTGTTTTTT. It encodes CSARVTGELFF.